These 24 T cell receptor beta chains originate from one sample sequenced in a study of CDR3 diversity in severe acne. Via MiXCR, TCRdb re-called the PCR reads, giving one row per CDR3 protein. The sample includes about 97,000 distinct CDR3 sequences, 51% seen only once; the top ten take over 10%. The sequencing sample was made of blood. The source is a male donor with acne.

The chain uses TRBV7-8 and TRBJ1-1, with 12 bases aligning to TRBD1. This CDR3 spans 14 amino acids. Germline trimming cut 8 bases from V and 7 bases from J; bases unmatched to any gene: 8. Germline V lookup: CDR1 SGHVS, CDR2 FQNEAQ. The CDR3 sequence: CASRAGTGGVEAFF. CDR3 coding DNA: TGTGCCAGCCGCGCGGGGACAGGGGGCGTTGAAGCTTTCTTT.

About this clonotype itself: The junction does not match germline at one end; this may be a read error. The gene calls are TRBV25-1 and TRBJ2-5, with D unresolved. The CDR3 contains 14 residues. Germline-derived CDR1 and CDR2 are MGHDK and SYGVNS. This chain's CDR3 is CAGSESSGGWTQYF. The CDR3 nucleotides are TGTGCCGGCAGCGAATCGTCAGGCGGATGGACCCAGTACTTC.

This clonotype was observed a few times. A read error may explain this, as a much larger clone is one base away. The chain joins TRBV10-2 to TRBJ1-1, with 7 bases matching TRBD1. The J segment lost 4 bases and the V segment lost 10 bases, leaving 9 bases of the junction unmatched. Germline loops: CDR1 WSHSY, CDR2 SAAADI. The CDR3 has 13 amino acids. In nucleotides, the CDR3 is TGCGCCACCCAGGGGGGCAGGGGCACTGAAGCTTTCTTT. Translation: CATQGGRGTEAFF.

V usage is TRBV19 and J usage is TRBJ2-7; 12 bases are shared with TRBD2. Trimming at V came to 5 bases and at J to 4 bases, leaving 9 bases not matched to a gene. CDR1 is LNHDA, CDR2 SQIVND, per germline (reference sequence). CDR3 size: 16 residues. CDR3 residues: CASSRASGRGVYEQYF. CDR3 nucleotide sequence: TGTGCCAGTAGTCGGGCTAGCGGGAGGGGCGTATACGAGCAGTACTTC.

This clonotype has a count of ten or more. The chain has TRBV6-4 and TRBJ2-3; 7 bases align to TRBD1. The CDR3 length is 15 residues. V was pared by 2 bases and J by 2 bases, with 4 bases of the junction left unmatched. The germline V gene has CDR1 MRHNA and CDR2 SNTAGT. This chain's CDR3 is CASSDRTGDTDTQYF. CDR3 nucleotide sequence: TGTGCCAGCAGTGACCGCACAGGGGACACAGATACGCAGTATTTT.

This clonotype has a count of ten or more. The CDR3 loop reads CSASYGGSPVAFF. CDR3 nucleotides: TGCAGTGCTAGTTACGGGGGGTCCCCCGTGGCTTTCTTT. The chain employs TRBV20-1 and TRBJ1-1; possible D gene TRBD1, 5 bases. CDR1 DFQATT and CDR2 SNEGSKA come from the germline V gene (reference sequence). The CDR3 has 13 amino acids. V lost 3 bases and J lost 11, with 19 bases in between.

Concerning this clonotype itself: The junction does not match germline at one end; this may be a read error. The chain combines TRBV12-5 with TRBJ2-3; 12 bases align to TRBD2. This CDR3 contains 18 residues. Germline V gene data show CDR1 as LGHNT and CDR2 as FRNRAP. The chain's CDR3 is CASGLTSLAGGVTDAQYF. The CDR3 DNA is TGTGCTAGTGGTTTGACCTCCCTAGCGGGAGGGGTAACAGATGCGCAGTATTTT.

As concerns this clonotype: Here the CDR3 omits its conserved ending phenylalanine or tryptophan, so a read error is the likely source. The DNA is left out, because the CDR3 cannot be placed on it with certainty; the CDR3 is given as TCRdb lists it. V and J are TRBV5-1 and TRBJ2-1. Inclusive of both ends, the CDR3 amounts to 15 amino acids. The V gene's germline CDR1 is SGHRS and CDR2 YFSETQ. CDR3 sequence: CASSSTGGSYNELRI.

Concerning this clonotype: A read error may explain this, as a much larger clone is one base away. V usage is TRBV7-9 and J usage is TRBJ2-5; D not certain. CDR3 length equals 15 residues. Germline lookup yields CDR1 SEHNR and CDR2 FQNEAQ (reference sequence). The CDR3 protein is CACSFSRVNQETQYF. CDR3 sequence (DNA): TGTGCCTGCAGCTTCTCCCGGGTTAACCAAGAGACCCAGTACTTC.

This clonotype was detected many times. This rearrangement joins TRBV5-4 to TRBJ2-7; perhaps TRBD2 as D (6 bases). The V gene lost 3 bases and the J gene lost 4 bases, with 17 bases spanning the gap. CDR1 and CDR2 from the germline V gene are SGHNT and YYREEE (reference sequence). The length of the CDR3 is 15 residues. This CDR3 is CASSSSGGILYEQYF. In DNA, the CDR3 is TGTGCCAGCAGCTCGTCAGGAGGGATATTATACGAGCAGTACTTC.

This clonotype showed up many times. The chain has TRBV5-1 and TRBJ2-3; 9 bases line up with TRBD2. V shed 6 bases and J 2 bases; nucleotides not matched to a gene: 4. The CDR3 covers 14 residues. Germline-derived CDR1 and CDR2 are SGHRS and YFSETQ. CDR3 sequence (DNA): TGCGCCAGCACTAGCGGGGAACTCACAGATACGCAGTATTTT. Amino acids: CASTSGELTDTQYF.

The CDR3 DNA is TGCGCCAGCAGCTTCGGGACACGGCCTTTTGTCGAGCAGTACTTC. This sequence encodes CASSFGTRPFVEQYF. V and J are TRBV5-1 and TRBJ2-7; D may be TRBD1 (6 bases). Germline CDR1 and CDR2: SGHRS and YFSETQ. The CDR3 has 15 amino acids. Trimming took 2 bases from V and 6 from J, leaving 18 bases between them.

This clonotype appeared a single time. The rearrangement links TRBV10-1 to TRBJ2-7; D uncertain. V was trimmed by 0 bases and J by 5 bases, leaving 11 bases between them. Germline CDR1 WNHNN, CDR2 SYGVQD (reference sequence). The CDR3 runs to 14 residues. Here the CDR3 reads CASSESSQVDEQYF. The CDR3 region has the DNA TGCGCCAGCAGTGAGTCTAGTCAGGTAGACGAGCAGTACTTC.

The J gene is TRBJ1-5, the V gene TRBV2, with a possible D match to TRBD1 (5 bases). V shed 0 bases and J shed 2 bases, with 8 bases lying between them. This CDR3 region has 15 residues. Germline-derived CDR1 and CDR2 are SNHLY and FYNNEI. CDR3 in amino acids: CASSEAGVGNQPQHF. The CDR3 DNA follows: TGTGCCAGCAGTGAAGCAGGGGTAGGCAATCAGCCCCAGCATTTT.

This chain uses TRBV5-4 with TRBJ1-2; D might be TRBD1 (5 bases). The CDR3 has 11 amino acids. Germline loops: CDR1 SGHNT, CDR2 YYREEE (reference sequence). Trimming removed 4 bases from V and 8 bases from J, with 9 bases in between. The CDR3 reads CASSPGHGYTF. The CDR3 nucleotides read TGTGCCAGCAGCCCGGGGCACGGCTACACCTTC.

This clonotype is medium-sized in the sample. This chain joins TRBV7-6 and TRBJ1-4; 9 bases line up with TRBD1. This CDR3 region has 15 residues. From germline, CDR1 is SGHVS and CDR2 FNYEAQ. The V and J ends lost 0 bases and 8 bases, in that order; junction bases with no gene match: 4. The chain's CDR3 is CASSLADRGGEKLFF. As DNA, the CDR3 is TGTGCCAGCAGCTTAGCGGACAGGGGAGGGGAAAAACTGTTTTTT.

A few counts support this clonotype. This sequence may be a read error, since a much larger clone differs from it by one base. The chain joins TRBV20-1 to TRBJ2-7; D uncertain. The CDR3 is 11 amino acids. Germline V CDR1 and CDR2: DFQATT, SNEGSKA (reference sequence). The CDR3 bases are TGCAGTGCTAGAGCTACGTACGAGCAGCACTTC. Translated: CSARATYEQHF.

This chain joins TRBV29-1 and TRBJ2-2; tentatively, D is TRBD2 (6 bases). CDR3 length equals 13 residues. Germline V gene data show CDR1 as SQVTM and CDR2 as ANQGSEA. Trimming left V 5 bases short and J 2 bases short, with 9 bases between. The CDR3 sequence is CSVKGLNTGELFF. The CDR3 DNA reads as TGCAGCGTTAAGGGACTTAACACCGGGGAGCTGTTTTTT.

The genes are TRBV28 and TRBJ2-7; D gene uncertain. V was shortened by 8 bases and J by 9 bases, with 8 bases between the two germline ends. From germline, CDR1 is MDHEN and CDR2 SYDVKM. The CDR3 consists of 9 residues. This chain's CDR3 is CASLDGQYF. DNA for the CDR3: TGTGCCAGCCTAGACGGGCAGTACTTC.

The V and J genes are TRBV9 and TRBJ1-1; D is perhaps TRBD1 (5 bases). Looked up from germline, CDR1 is SGDLS and CDR2 is YYNGEE. This CDR3 region has 16 residues. V was clipped by 4 bases and J by 0 bases, with 16 bases between them. CDR3 in DNA: TGTGCCAGCAGCCCTAGATCGGGACTGATGAACACTGAAGCTTTCTTT. Translating gives CASSPRSGLMNTEAFF.

This clonotype turned up a few times. This chain connects TRBV2 to TRBJ1-1; no clear D. Germline loops: CDR1 SNHLY, CDR2 FYNNEI. The CDR3 sequence is 13 residues long. Trimming took 4 bases from V and 1 from J, leaving 7 bases between them. The CDR3, as DNA: TGTGCCAGCAGTGGATCCGGGAACACTGAAGCTTTCTTT. This translates into CASSGSGNTEAFF.

This clonotype was detected many times. The V call is TRBV10-3, the J call TRBJ1-1; D might be TRBD1 (5 bases). The CDR3 totals 13 residues. Germline CDR1 ENHRY, CDR2 SYGVKD. V gave up 8 bases and J gave up 1 base, with 11 bases separating them. The DNA of the CDR3 is TGTGCCATCCAGCGACAGAAGAACACTGAAGCTTTCTTT. This codes for CAIQRQKNTEAFF.

The chain uses TRBV19 and TRBJ1-1, with 7 positions matching TRBD1. The CDR3 contains 15 residues. Germline CDR1 reads LNHDA; CDR2 reads SQIVND (reference sequence). Trimming cost V 7 bases and J 5 bases; bases outside gene matches: 13. The CDR3 spells CASTGQGVIWTEAFF. The CDR3 DNA is TGTGCCAGTACGGGGCAGGGGGTAATATGGACTGAAGCTTTCTTT.

With respect to this clonotype: Its ends do not fully match the called genes, so a read error is possible. The CDR3 sequence: CASSSPRDGGRTGTQYF. DNA of the CDR3: TGTGCCAGCAGCTCCCCTCGGGACGGGGGGCGGACAGGTACGCAGTATTTT. The rearrangement links TRBV5-4 to TRBJ2-3, with D perhaps being TRBD1 or TRBD2 (7 bases each). CDR3 length equals 17 residues. CDR1 is SGHNT and CDR2 is YYREEE in the germline V gene (reference sequence).